These 8 T cell receptor beta chains share one sample of origin, sequenced in a study of post-analysis software for immune sequencing data. General study findings and limits: TRBV segments more frequent in patients than in controls numbered about 5 and included TRBV5-6, TRBV5-1 and TRBV20-1.

Unique molecular identifiers featured in each of the TCR beta cDNA libraries. MiXCR, applied by TCRdb to the PCR reads, yields one record per CDR3 protein. The data show 740,000 or so distinct CDR3 sequences, roughly half seen once. The antigens of these receptors remain unknown. The sample consisted of blood. The receptors here all came from a girl aged 5-17 years with multiple sclerosis.

This chain uses TRBV29-1 with TRBJ2-1; 7 bases agree with TRBD1. Germline CDR1 and CDR2: SQVTM and ANQGSEA. V trimming: 1 base; J trimming: 0 bases; junction bases outside the gene matches: 3. The CDR3 has 15 residues. DNA for the CDR3: TGCAGCGTTGAAGGGACAGGATACTCCTACAATGAGCAGTTCTTC. This encodes CSVEGTGYSYNEQFF.

The chain carries TRBV20-1 and TRBJ2-1, with 9 bases that match TRBD2. J gave up 3 bases and V 3 bases, and 6 bases lay outside the gene matches. CDR1 and CDR2 (germline): DFQATT, SNEGSKA (reference sequence). This CDR3 spans 15 amino acids. The CDR3 here is CSASLREGGYNEQFF. In DNA form, the CDR3 reads TGCAGTGCTAGCTTGCGGGAGGGTGGCTACAATGAGCAGTTCTTC.

This rearrangement joins TRBV2 to TRBJ2-7, with D possibly TRBD1 on 5 matching bases. This CDR3 is built from 13 residues. Per germline, CDR1 SNHLY and CDR2 FYNNEI. The V end lost 7 bases, the J end lost 0 bases, and 10 bases lay between the germline ends. CDR3 sequence (DNA): TGTGCCAGCACACAGGACACCTCCTACGAGCAGTACTTC. Translated, it gives CASTQDTSYEQYF.

The chain carries TRBV7-9 and TRBJ1-2; D might be TRBD1 (6 bases). Between the trimmed V and J ends, which lost 4 bases and 0 bases, there was a span of 12 bases. CDR1 and CDR2 from the germline V gene are SEHNR and FQNEAQ (reference sequence). CDR3 length: 15 amino acids. CDR3 sequence: CASSSRDIPNYGYTF. The CDR3 DNA reads TGTGCCAGCAGCTCACGGGACATACCTAACTATGGCTACACCTTC.

The chain uses TRBV10-3 and TRBJ1-6, with D maybe TRBD1 (5 bases). Deletions cut 6 bases from V and 5 bases from J, with 8 bases between. CDR3 length: 13 amino acids. Germline assignment: CDR1 ENHRY and CDR2 SYGVKD. CDR3 loop: CAIRDTNNSPLHF. The DNA for the CDR3 is TGTGCCATCAGGGACACAAATAATTCACCCCTCCACTTT.

The chain is built from TRBV13 and TRBJ2-6; D unresolved. The V and J ends lost 1 base and 0 bases respectively, with 7 bases between them. CDR1 PRHDT and CDR2 FYEKMQ come from the germline V gene (reference sequence). This CDR3 is built from 16 residues. CDR3 in DNA: TGTGCCAGCAGCTTAGAACGGAACTCTGGGGCCAACGTCCTGACTTTC. Translated: CASSLERNSGANVLTF. Complete variable domain (other parts from reference TRBV13 and TRBJ2-6): AAGVIQSPRHLIKEKRETATLKCYPIPRHDTVYWYQQGPGQDPQFLISFYEKMQSDKGSIPDRFSAQQFSDYHSELNMSSLELGDSALYFCASSLERNSGANVLTFGAGSRLTVL.

This clonotype is a singleton in its sample. The chain is built from TRBV7-6 and TRBJ2-7; no firm D call. Trimming took 1 base from V and 3 from J, leaving 16 bases between them. From germline, CDR1 is SGHVS and CDR2 FNYEAQ. The length of the CDR3 is 16 residues. Here the CDR3 reads CASSLVGLPPGYEQYF. The CDR3 DNA reads as TGTGCCAGCAGCTTAGTTGGGCTGCCCCCTGGCTACGAGCAGTACTTC. Variable domain in full (rest from reference TRBV7-6 and TRBJ2-7): GAGVSQSPRYKVTKRGQDVALRCDPISGHVSLYWYRQALGQGPEFLTYFNYEAQQDKSGLPNDRFSAERPEGSISTLTIQRTEQRDSAMYRCASSLVGLPPGYEQYFGPGTRLTVT.

The V and J genes are TRBV6-6 and TRBJ2-7, with D unresolved. V lost 7 bases to trimming and J lost 1 base, with 11 bases between them. Germline V gene data show CDR1 as MNHNY and CDR2 as SVGAGI (reference sequence). The CDR3 has 13 residues. For the CDR3, the DNA is TGTGCCAGCAACACGCACAGTTCCTACGAGCAGTACTTC. Translated: CASNTHSSYEQYF.